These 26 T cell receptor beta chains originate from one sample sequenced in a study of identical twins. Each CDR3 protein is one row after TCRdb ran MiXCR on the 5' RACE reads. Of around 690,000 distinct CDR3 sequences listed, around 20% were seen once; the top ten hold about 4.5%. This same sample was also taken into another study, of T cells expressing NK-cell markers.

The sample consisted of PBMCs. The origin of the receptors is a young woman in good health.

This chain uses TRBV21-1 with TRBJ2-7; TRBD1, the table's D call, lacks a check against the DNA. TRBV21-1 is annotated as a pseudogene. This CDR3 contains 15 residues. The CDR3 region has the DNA TGTGCCAGCAGGACTCCGGGGCGACTGGCATACGAGCAGTACTTC. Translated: CASRTPGRLAYEQYF.

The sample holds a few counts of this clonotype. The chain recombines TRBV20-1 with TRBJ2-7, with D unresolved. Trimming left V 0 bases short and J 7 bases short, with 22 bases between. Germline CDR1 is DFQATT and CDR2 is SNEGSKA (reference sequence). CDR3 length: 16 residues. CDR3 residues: CSARDAFGGHPREQYF. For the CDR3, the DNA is TGCAGTGCTAGAGATGCATTTGGTGGCCACCCGCGTGAGCAGTACTTC.

The CDR3 protein is CASSSPRGRSGIGETQYF. The CDR3, as DNA: TGCGCCAGCAGCTCGCCGAGGGGCAGGTCAGGGATCGGAGAGACCCAGTACTTC. The rearrangement uses TRBV5-1 and TRBJ2-5; D tentatively reads TRBD1 or TRBD2 (5 bases each). The length of the CDR3 is 18 residues. Germline CDR1 is SGHRS and CDR2 is YFSETQ. The ends were cut back, 3 bases at V and 4 bases at J, with 25 bases in the middle.

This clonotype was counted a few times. The CDR3 DNA follows: TGTGCCAGCAGCACCACAAGGCGGGATTCTCAAGAGACCCAGTACTTC. This sequence encodes CASSTTRRDSQETQYF. The genes are TRBV7-9 and TRBJ2-5; a possible D gene is TRBD2 (6 bases). Trimming took off 5 bases at V and 2 bases at J, with 18 bases between the two ends. Germline CDR1 reads SEHNR; CDR2 reads FQNEAQ (reference sequence). The CDR3 is made up of 16 amino acids.

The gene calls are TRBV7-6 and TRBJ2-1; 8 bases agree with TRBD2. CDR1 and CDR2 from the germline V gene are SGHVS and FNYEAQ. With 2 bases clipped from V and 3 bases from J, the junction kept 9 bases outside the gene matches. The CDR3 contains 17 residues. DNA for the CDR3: TGTGCCAGCAGCTTATACCCAGCGGGAGTATTCTACAATGAGCAGTTCTTC. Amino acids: CASSLYPAGVFYNEQFF.

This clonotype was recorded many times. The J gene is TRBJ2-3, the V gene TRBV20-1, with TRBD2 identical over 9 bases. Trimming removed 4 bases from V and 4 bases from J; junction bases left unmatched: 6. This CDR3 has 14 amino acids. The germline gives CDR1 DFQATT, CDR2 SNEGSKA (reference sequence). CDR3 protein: CSATPGLASDTQYF. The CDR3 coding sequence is TGCAGTGCTACCCCGGGACTAGCATCAGATACGCAGTATTTT.

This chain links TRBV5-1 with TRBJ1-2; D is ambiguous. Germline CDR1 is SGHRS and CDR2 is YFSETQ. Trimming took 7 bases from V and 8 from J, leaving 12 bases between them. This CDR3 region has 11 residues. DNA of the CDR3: TGCGCCAGCCGGATGGCTGGAGGCTACACCTTC. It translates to CASRMAGGYTF.

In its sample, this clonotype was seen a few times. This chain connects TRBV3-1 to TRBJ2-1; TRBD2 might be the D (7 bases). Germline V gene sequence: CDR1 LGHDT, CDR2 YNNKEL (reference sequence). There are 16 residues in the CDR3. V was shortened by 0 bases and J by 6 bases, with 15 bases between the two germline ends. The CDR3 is CASSQDFGGGTNEQFF. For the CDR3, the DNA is TGTGCCAGCAGCCAAGACTTCGGCGGGGGCACCAATGAGCAGTTCTTC.

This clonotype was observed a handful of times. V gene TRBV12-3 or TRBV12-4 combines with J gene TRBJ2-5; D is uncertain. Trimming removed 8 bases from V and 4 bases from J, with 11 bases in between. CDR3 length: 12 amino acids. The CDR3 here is CASGPNLETQYF. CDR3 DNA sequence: TGTGCCAGCGGACCAAACTTAGAGACCCAGTACTTC.

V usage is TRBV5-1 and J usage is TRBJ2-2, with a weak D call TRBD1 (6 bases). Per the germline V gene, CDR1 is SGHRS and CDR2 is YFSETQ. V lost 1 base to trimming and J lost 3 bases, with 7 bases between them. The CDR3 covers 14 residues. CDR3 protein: CASSLQGHTGELFF. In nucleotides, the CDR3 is TGCGCCAGCAGCTTGCAGGGGCACACCGGGGAGCTGTTTTTT.

In DNA, the CDR3 is TGTGCCACCAGCAGAGACGGGACAGGGACTGGTGAGCAGTTCTTC. Translating gives CATSRDGTGTGEQFF. The chain joins TRBV15 to TRBJ2-1, with TRBD1 identical over 9 bases. The J segment lost 9 bases and the V segment lost 0 bases, leaving 6 bases of the junction unmatched. CDR1 is LNHNV and CDR2 is YYDKDF in the germline V gene (reference sequence). The CDR3 runs to 15 residues.

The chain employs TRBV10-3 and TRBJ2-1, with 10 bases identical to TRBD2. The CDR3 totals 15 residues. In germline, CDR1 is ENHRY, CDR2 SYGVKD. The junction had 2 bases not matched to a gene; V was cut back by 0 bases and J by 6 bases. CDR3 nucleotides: TGTGCCATCAGTGAGTCAGGACTAGCGGCCAATGAGCAGTTCTTC. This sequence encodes CAISESGLAANEQFF.

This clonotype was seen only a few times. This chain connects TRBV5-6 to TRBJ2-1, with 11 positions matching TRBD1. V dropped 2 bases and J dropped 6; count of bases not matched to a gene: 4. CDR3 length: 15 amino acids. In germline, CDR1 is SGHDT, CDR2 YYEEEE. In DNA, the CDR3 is TGTGCCAGCAGCTTCGCCGGGACAGGGGGCAATGAGCAGTTCTTC. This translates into CASSFAGTGGNEQFF.

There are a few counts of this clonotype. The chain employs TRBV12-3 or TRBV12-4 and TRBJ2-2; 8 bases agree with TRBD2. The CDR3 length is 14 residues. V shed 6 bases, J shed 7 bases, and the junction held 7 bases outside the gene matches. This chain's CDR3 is CASRDGGAFGELFF. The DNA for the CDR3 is TGTGCCAGCAGGGACGGGGGGGCTTTCGGGGAGCTGTTTTTT.

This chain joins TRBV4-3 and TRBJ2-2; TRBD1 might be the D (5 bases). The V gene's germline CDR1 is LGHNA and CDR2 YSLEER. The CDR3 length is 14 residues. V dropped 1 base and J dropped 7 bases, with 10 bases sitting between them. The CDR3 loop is CASSQGWGGGELFF. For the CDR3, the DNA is TGCGCCAGCAGCCAAGGTTGGGGCGGCGGGGAGCTGTTTTTT.

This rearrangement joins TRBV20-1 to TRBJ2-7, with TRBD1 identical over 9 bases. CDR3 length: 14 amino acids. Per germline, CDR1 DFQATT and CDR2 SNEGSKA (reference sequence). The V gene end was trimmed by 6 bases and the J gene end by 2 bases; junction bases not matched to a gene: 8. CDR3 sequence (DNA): TGCAGTGCGAGCCGGGACAGGGAGCCCTACGAGCAGTACTTC. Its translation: CSASRDREPYEQYF.

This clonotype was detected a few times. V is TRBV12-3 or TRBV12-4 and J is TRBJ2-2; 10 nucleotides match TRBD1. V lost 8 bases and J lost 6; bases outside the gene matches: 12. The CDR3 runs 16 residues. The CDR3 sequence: CASAGQGFAGAGELFF. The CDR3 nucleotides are TGTGCCAGCGCGGGACAGGGGTTTGCGGGGGCCGGGGAGCTGTTTTTT.

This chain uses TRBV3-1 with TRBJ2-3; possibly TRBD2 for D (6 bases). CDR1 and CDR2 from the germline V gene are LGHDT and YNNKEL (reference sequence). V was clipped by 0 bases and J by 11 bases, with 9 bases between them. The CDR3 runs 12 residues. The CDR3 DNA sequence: TGTGCCAGCAGCCAAGATCGGAGGGGGCAGTATTTT. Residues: CASSQDRRGQYF.

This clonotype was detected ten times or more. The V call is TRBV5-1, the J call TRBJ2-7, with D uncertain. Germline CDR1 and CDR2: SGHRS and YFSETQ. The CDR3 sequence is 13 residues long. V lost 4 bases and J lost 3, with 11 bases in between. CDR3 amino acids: CASSDTPSYEQYF. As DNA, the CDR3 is TGCGCCAGCAGCGATACCCCAAGCTACGAGCAGTACTTC.

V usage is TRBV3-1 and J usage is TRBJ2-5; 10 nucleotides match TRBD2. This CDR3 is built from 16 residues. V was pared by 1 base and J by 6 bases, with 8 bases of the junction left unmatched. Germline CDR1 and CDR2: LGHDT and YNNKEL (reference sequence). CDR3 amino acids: CASSQATSGVRKTQYF. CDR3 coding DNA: TGTGCCAGCAGCCAAGCCACTAGCGGGGTTCGGAAGACCCAGTACTTC.

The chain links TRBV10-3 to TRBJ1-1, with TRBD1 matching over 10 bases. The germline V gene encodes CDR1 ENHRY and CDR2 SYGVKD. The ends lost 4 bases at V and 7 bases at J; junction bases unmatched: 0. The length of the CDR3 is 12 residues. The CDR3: CAISGDRGEAFF. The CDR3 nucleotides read TGTGCCATCAGTGGGGACAGGGGTGAAGCTTTCTTT.

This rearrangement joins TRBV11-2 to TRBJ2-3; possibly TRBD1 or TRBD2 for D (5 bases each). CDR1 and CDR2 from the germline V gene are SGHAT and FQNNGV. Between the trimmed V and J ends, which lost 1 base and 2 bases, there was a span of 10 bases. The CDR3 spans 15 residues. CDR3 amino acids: CASSLAGAHTDTQYF. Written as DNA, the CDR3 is TGTGCCAGCAGCTTAGCCGGGGCTCACACAGATACGCAGTATTTT.

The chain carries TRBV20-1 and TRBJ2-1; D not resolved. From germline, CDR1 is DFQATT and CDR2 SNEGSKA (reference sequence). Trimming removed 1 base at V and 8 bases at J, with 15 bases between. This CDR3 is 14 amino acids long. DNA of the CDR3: TGCAGTGCTAGAGGACCCATACGGCCCCATGAGCAGTTCTTC. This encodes CSARGPIRPHEQFF.

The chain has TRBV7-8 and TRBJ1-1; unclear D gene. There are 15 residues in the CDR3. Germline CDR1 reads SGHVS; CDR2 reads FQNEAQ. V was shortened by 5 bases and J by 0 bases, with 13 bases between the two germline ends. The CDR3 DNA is TGTGCCAGCAGCCCCCCGCCGGCATTGAACACTGAAGCTTTCTTT. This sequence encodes CASSPPPALNTEAFF.

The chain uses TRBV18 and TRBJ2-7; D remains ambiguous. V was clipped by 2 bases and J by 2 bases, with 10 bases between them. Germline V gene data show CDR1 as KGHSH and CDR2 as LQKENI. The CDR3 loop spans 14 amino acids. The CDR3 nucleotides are TGTGCCAGCTCACCAGGCGGACCGACCTACGAGCAGTACTTC. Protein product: CASSPGGPTYEQYF.

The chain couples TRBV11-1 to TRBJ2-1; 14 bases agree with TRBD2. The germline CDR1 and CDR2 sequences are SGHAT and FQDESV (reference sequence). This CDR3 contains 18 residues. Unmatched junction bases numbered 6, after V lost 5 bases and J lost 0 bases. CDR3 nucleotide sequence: TGTGCCAGCAGCCAGACTAGCGGGAGGGGAAGCTCCTACAATGAGCAGTTCTTC. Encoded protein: CASSQTSGRGSSYNEQFF.